Following are 27 T cell receptor beta chains from one sample sequenced in a study of blood T cell repertoires in COVID-19 (dated by TCRdb to about 2020). Library method: the immunoSEQ multiplex PCR assay. TCRdb took this table from immuneACCESS and kept in-frame rearrangements with V and J called. Such tables lack part of the clones; where checked against another copy, unresolved V genes explain under half of the gap, and the rest is unexplained. The sample table records around 260,000 clones; approximately 86% of these occur just once. 0.87% of the sample comes from the top ten. Source material: peripheral blood. All receptors come from a human donor with COVID-19, enrolled during active disease. The donor label of this sample is uncertain.

V gene TRBV7-2 combines with J gene TRBJ2-5; 7 nucleotides line up with TRBD2. The germline gives CDR1 SGHTA, CDR2 FQGNSA. The CDR3 length is 17 residues. Trimming cost V 1 base and J 1 base; bases outside gene matches: 9. CDR3 protein: CASSLVSAGALQETQYF. The CDR3 DNA follows: TGTGCCAGCAGCTTAGTTTCGGCGGGAGCCCTCCAAGAGACCCAGTACTTC.

The CDR3 protein is CASKDNSRTEAFF. As DNA, the CDR3 is TGTGCCAGTAAGGACAACTCGAGGACTGAAGCTTTCTTT. The chain is built from TRBV19 and TRBJ1-1, with a weak D call TRBD1 (5 bases). The CDR3 runs to 13 residues. Looked up from germline, CDR1 is LNHDA and CDR2 is SQIVND (reference sequence). V was clipped by 7 bases and J by 5 bases, with 14 bases between them.

The rearrangement uses TRBV28 and TRBJ2-5; D unresolved. V lost 4 bases and J lost 5, with 8 bases in between. Per germline, CDR1 MDHEN and CDR2 SYDVKM. The CDR3 consists of 12 residues. CDR3 in amino acids: CASSSLGETQYF. The CDR3 nucleotides are TGTGCCAGCAGTTCCCTCGGGGAGACCCAGTACTTC. The entire variable domain, with the rest obtained from reference TRBV28 and TRBJ2-5, is as follows: DVKVTQSSRYLVKRTGEKVFLECVQDMDHENMFWYRQDPGLGLRLIYFSYDVKMKEKGDIPEGYSVSREKKERFSLILESASTNQTSMYLCASSSLGETQYFGPGTRLLVL.

This clone was counted only a few times. The chain uses TRBV6-2 or TRBV6-3 and TRBJ2-5; TRBD2 agrees at 7 bases. This CDR3 contains 13 residues. With V trimmed by 4 bases and J by 2 bases, 1 base remained unmatched. Germline V gives CDR1 MNHEY, CDR2 SVGEGT. The CDR3 sequence is CASSWEGQETQYF. Here the CDR3 DNA reads TGTGCCAGCAGTTGGGAGGGTCAAGAGACCCAGTACTTC.

The chain employs TRBV5-4 and TRBJ1-1; TRBD1 aligns across 8 bases. The CDR3 length is 15 residues. V trimming: 3 bases; J trimming: 1 base; junction bases outside the gene matches: 5. The germline V gene encodes CDR1 SGHNT and CDR2 YYREEE (reference sequence). CDR3 sequence (DNA): TGTGCCAGCAGCTGGGGGACAGGTGGGAACACTGAAGCTTTCTTT. Translated: CASSWGTGGNTEAFF. Full variable domain (remainder filled in from reference TRBV5-4 and TRBJ1-1): ETGVTQSPTHLIKTRGQQVTLRCSSQSGHNTVSWYQQALGQGPQFIFQYYREEENGRGNFPPRFSGLQFPNYSSELNVNALELDDSALYLCASSWGTGGNTEAFFGQGTRLTVV.

This clone has more than one count but fewer than ten. The chain employs TRBV28 and TRBJ1-4; TRBD1 matches at 11 bases. CDR3 length: 18 amino acids. Trimming removed 6 bases from V and 1 base from J; junction bases left unmatched: 10. Germline V gives CDR1 MDHEN, CDR2 SYDVKM. CDR3 sequence: CASRIRTGGFGTNEKLFF. The CDR3 DNA reads as TGTGCCAGCAGAATCCGGACAGGGGGCTTCGGAACTAATGAAAAACTGTTTTTT.

The rearrangement uses TRBV6-5 and TRBJ1-5; D uncertain. With 5 bases removed from V and 4 bases from J, the gap between germline ends came to 9 bases. CDR1 is MNHEY, CDR2 SVGAGI, per germline. This CDR3 comprises 13 residues. DNA of the CDR3: TGTGCCAGCAGTCCCGGTCCGAATCAGCCCCAGCATTTT. The encoded protein is CASSPGPNQPQHF.

The genes are TRBV11-1 and TRBJ2-5, with D possibly being TRBD1 (7 bases). Trimming took off 5 bases at V and 3 bases at J, with 19 bases between the two ends. The germline CDR1 and CDR2 sequences are SGHAT and FQDESV (reference sequence). The CDR3 has 16 residues. CDR3: CASSHRAGQLKETQYF. DNA of the CDR3: TGTGCCAGCAGCCACCGGGCGGGACAGCTTAAAGAGACCCAGTACTTC.

This clone showed up just a few times. The chain is built from TRBV5-1 and TRBJ1-2, with D hard to call. Trimming removed 4 bases from V and 4 bases from J, with 14 bases in between. Germline values: CDR1 SGHRS, CDR2 YFSETQ. The CDR3 loop spans 14 amino acids. CDR3 nucleotides: TGCGCCAGCAGCCCGGAGCCGGGTAGCTATGGCTACACCTTC. Its protein product is CASSPEPGSYGYTF.

The chain uses TRBV28 and TRBJ1-6, with a tentative D call TRBD1 (5 bases). This CDR3 is 16 amino acids long. The ends were cut back, 3 bases at V and 7 bases at J, with 16 bases in the middle. Germline-derived CDR1 and CDR2 are MDHEN and SYDVKM. CDR3 amino acids: CASSFGQGLGNSPLHF. The CDR3 bases are TGTGCCAGCAGTTTTGGCCAGGGCTTAGGAAATTCACCCCTCCACTTT.

The V and J genes are TRBV2 and TRBJ2-3; D is possibly TRBD1 (5 bases). Trimming removed 6 bases at V and 4 bases at J, with 17 bases between. The germline V gene has CDR1 SNHLY and CDR2 FYNNEI. CDR3 length: 15 amino acids. The CDR3 DNA sequence: TGTGCCAGCAGACCCCGGCAGGGTTGGGCAGATACGCAGTATTTT. Its protein is CASRPRQGWADTQYF.

V usage is TRBV28 and J usage is TRBJ2-5; D is possibly TRBD1 (6 bases). With 6 bases removed from V and 0 bases from J, the gap between germline ends came to 20 bases. The CDR3 is made up of 17 amino acids. The V gene's germline CDR1 is MDHEN and CDR2 SYDVKM. CDR3 sequence (DNA): TGTGCCAGCAGCAACGTTCGGGACACGGAGTACCAAGAGACCCAGTACTTC. This gives the protein CASSNVRDTEYQETQYF. Drawing the rest from reference TRBV28 and TRBJ2-5, the complete variable domain is DVKVTQSSRYLVKRTGEKVFLECVQDMDHENMFWYRQDPGLGLRLIYFSYDVKMKEKGDIPEGYSVSREKKERFSLILESASTNQTSMYLCASSNVRDTEYQETQYFGPGTRLLVL.

This rearrangement joins TRBV6-5 to TRBJ2-7, with 7 bases identical to TRBD1. V dropped 5 bases and J dropped 1; count of bases not matched to a gene: 8. This CDR3 contains 15 residues. Germline-derived CDR1 and CDR2 are MNHEY and SVGAGI. The CDR3 loop reads CASSSDRAGSYEQYF. CDR3 in DNA: TGTGCCAGCAGTAGCGACAGGGCTGGGTCCTACGAGCAGTACTTC.

This chain uses TRBV18 with TRBJ2-7; 9 bases are a match to TRBD1. Germline CDR1 KGHSH, CDR2 LQKENI. V lost 5 bases and J lost 2; bases outside the gene matches: 1. CDR3 size: 13 residues. The chain's CDR3 is CASSGQGTYEQYF. In DNA, the CDR3 is TGTGCCAGCTCAGGACAGGGGACCTACGAGCAGTACTTC. The variable domain in full, completed from reference TRBV18 and TRBJ2-7, reads NAGVMQNPRHLVRRRGQEARLRCSPMKGHSHVYWYRQLPEEGLKFMVYLQKENIIDESGMPKERFSAEFPKEGPSILRIQQVVRGDSAAYFCASSGQGTYEQYFGPGTRLTVT.

The chain uses TRBV2 and TRBJ2-3; 15 bases are a match to TRBD2. Germline CDR1 is SNHLY and CDR2 is FYNNEI. The V and J ends lost 5 bases and 4 bases, in that order; junction bases with no gene match: 13. This CDR3 region has 19 residues. CDR3: CASSRSGLAGGRFPDTQYF. The CDR3 bases are TGTGCCAGCAGTAGATCTGGACTAGCGGGAGGGCGTTTCCCAGATACGCAGTATTTT.

The V call is TRBV28, the J call TRBJ1-5, with TRBD1 matching 9 bases. Germline V CDR1 and CDR2: MDHEN, SYDVKM. The CDR3 totals 17 residues. V trimming: 7 bases; J trimming: 2 bases; junction bases outside the gene matches: 12. CDR3 sequence: CASNQPRDRAGNQPQHF. CDR3 nucleotides: TGTGCCAGCAACCAACCCCGGGACAGGGCGGGCAATCAGCCCCAGCATTTT.

This clone appeared a single time. The rearrangement joins TRBV24-1 to TRBJ2-5; the match to TRBD1 covers 7 bases. The CDR3 is 17 amino acids. The V gene's germline CDR1 is KGHDR and CDR2 SFDVKD. V was clipped by 0 bases and J by 1 base; unmatched bases: 7. The CDR3 DNA sequence: TGTGCCACCAGTGATTTGTTACCCGGGACAGTCCAAGAGACCCAGTACTTC. It specifies CATSDLLPGTVQETQYF.

The chain is built from TRBV5-4 and TRBJ2-1; the match to TRBD2 covers 11 bases. Germline lookup yields CDR1 SGHNT and CDR2 YYREEE (reference sequence). Unmatched junction bases numbered 11, after V lost 3 bases and J lost 9 bases. The CDR3 consists of 16 residues. The CDR3 nucleotides read TGTGCCAGCAGCTCAATGCTAGCGGGGGGTCCTGGTGAGCAGTTCTTC. Protein: CASSSMLAGGPGEQFF.

This chain uses TRBV19 with TRBJ1-1, with 7 bases that match TRBD1. Germline values: CDR1 LNHDA, CDR2 SQIVND (reference sequence). The length of the CDR3 is 13 residues. J lost 8 bases, V lost 2 bases, and 5 bases had no gene match. The CDR3 is CASSIRAGGEAFF. The CDR3 DNA sequence: TGTGCCAGTAGTATACGGGCAGGGGGAGAAGCTTTCTTT.

V usage is TRBV7-2 and J usage is TRBJ1-2; no reliable D call. This CDR3 contains 16 residues. V gave up 0 bases and J gave up 3 bases, with 14 bases separating them. Germline V gene data show CDR1 as SGHTA and CDR2 as FQGNSA. CDR3 sequence: CASSLASGRGDYGYTF. DNA of the CDR3: TGTGCCAGCAGCTTAGCCTCGGGTAGAGGAGACTATGGCTACACCTTC.

The chain carries TRBV4-3 and TRBJ2-2; 8 nucleotides agree with TRBD2. CDR1 LGHNA and CDR2 YSLEER come from the germline V gene. CDR3 length: 16 amino acids. The V segment lost 3 bases and the J segment 0 bases; nucleotides outside the gene matches: 3. The CDR3 sequence is CASSHTSGSNTGELFF. CDR3 in DNA: TGCGCCAGCAGCCACACTAGCGGCTCGAACACCGGGGAGCTGTTTTTT.

This chain links TRBV25-1 with TRBJ2-1, with a possible D match to TRBD2 (5 bases). The CDR3 has 12 amino acids. Germline assignment: CDR1 MGHDK and CDR2 SYGVNS. The V and J ends lost 6 bases and 9 bases respectively, with 12 bases between them. CDR3 coding DNA: TGTGCCAGCAGGGGTGGGAGCTTTGAGCAGTTCTTC. Translating gives CASRGGSFEQFF.

The rearrangement uses TRBV6-6 and TRBJ1-2; D remains unclear. CDR3 size: 15 residues. V was clipped by 1 base and J by 0 bases, with 9 bases between them. Germline V CDR1 and CDR2: MNHNY, SVGAGI (reference sequence). Here the CDR3 DNA reads TGTGCCAGCAGTTACTTCGGCAGCGCTAACTATGGCTACACCTTC. Translation: CASSYFGSANYGYTF.

The rearrangement uses TRBV19 and TRBJ2-3, with 9 bases fitting TRBD2. From germline, CDR1 is LNHDA and CDR2 SQIVND (reference sequence). The CDR3 length is 16 residues. The ends lost 6 bases at V and 2 bases at J; junction bases unmatched: 9. The CDR3 region is CASSSQREAYTDTQYF. The DNA for the CDR3 is TGTGCCAGTAGCTCCCAGCGGGAGGCGTACACAGATACGCAGTATTTT.

This clone was counted a single time. The chain combines TRBV3-1 (or the pseudogene TRBV3-2) with TRBJ1-2; 8 bases line up with TRBD1. J was trimmed by 13 bases and V by 3 bases; bases with no gene match: 10. CDR3 size: 13 residues. Germline lookup yields CDR1 LGHDT and CDR2 YNNKEL (reference sequence). DNA for the CDR3: TGTGCCAGCAGCCACCGGGACAGGTGGACGTTCACCTTC. This translates into CASSHRDRWTFTF.

This clone was seen just once. V usage is TRBV9 and J usage is TRBJ1-1; maybe TRBD1 (5 bases). This CDR3 has 14 residues. Trimming took off 4 bases at V and 5 bases at J, with 15 bases between the two ends. Germline lookup yields CDR1 SGDLS and CDR2 YYNGEE. The CDR3 DNA reads TGTGCCAGCAGCCCCCCCGGGGGGGGGACTGAAGCTTTCTTT. This encodes CASSPPGGGTEAFF. Full variable domain (remainder filled in from reference TRBV9 and TRBJ1-1): DSGVTQTPKHLITATGQRVTLRCSPRSGDLSVYWYQQSLDQGLQFLIQYYNGEERAKGNILERFSAQQFPDLHSELNLSSLELGDSALYFCASSPPGGGTEAFFGQGTRLTVV.

The count of this clone is one. The chain links TRBV3-1 (or the pseudogene TRBV3-2) to TRBJ2-4; TRBD2 aligns across 7 bases. The germline gives CDR1 LGHDT, CDR2 YNNKEL (reference sequence). V was clipped by 4 bases and J by 5 bases; unmatched bases: 11. This CDR3 has 16 residues. The CDR3 coding sequence is TGTGCCAGCAGCCGTTACGGGGAGGGCCGGGAAAACATTCAGTACTTC. It codes for CASSRYGEGRENIQYF.